This entry features one T cell receptor (beta chain) sequence. Original analysis: Cell counts per sample came from amplifying reference gene primers. Only in-frame clones appear in the TCRdb table, and some are missing; sequencing was by immunoSEQ multiplex PCR. V and J calls and clone size come straight from that table; D and trimming were deduced from the DNA. The sample consists of 55,000 to 70,000 clones, about 90% of them appearing once. The data were taken from a study of blood T cell repertoires in COVID-19. Study context: From the United States, Italy and Spain came samples of acute and convalescent COVID-19. Sample material is recorded as cDNA or gDNA derived from T cells, B-cell-depleted T cells, or PBMCs.

Per the germline V gene, CDR1 is SGHDT and CDR2 is YYEEEE. The CDR3 loop spans 15 amino acids. Trimming removed 2 bases at V and 0 bases at J, with 9 bases between. J is TRBJ1-5 and V is TRBV5-6; D is unresolved. Source material: peripheral blood. This sequence was found in a man between 60 and 75 years old with active or convalescent COVID-19. CDR3 residues: CASSFRFYSNQPQHF. The CDR3 region has the DNA TGTGCCAGCAGCTTCCGATTCTATAGCAATCAGCCCCAGCATTTT. Together with reference TRBV5-6 and TRBJ1-5, the CDR3 gives the full variable domain: DAGVTQSPTHLIKTRGQQVTLRCSPKSGHDTVSWYQQALGQGPQFIFQYYEEEERQRGNFPDRFSGHQFPNYSSELNVNALLLGDSALYLCASSFRFYSNQPQHFGDGTRLSIL.